This note documents a single T cell receptor beta chain sequence. What it binds is unknown. These data come from a study of blood T cells in healthy people across ages. General study findings and limits: Unsorted PBMCs blocked a conclusive comparison of naive and antigen-experienced cells. Per-million-T-cell TCR beta diversity fell roughly linearly with age.

The CDR3 covers 16 residues. Trimming pared 2 bases from V and 0 bases from J, leaving 7 bases between. Germline V gene lookup returns CDR1 KGHDR and CDR2 SFDVKD. Combining a sample-barcoded 5' primer with a J-beta primer mix, a second PCR ran for roughly 7 to 12 cycles. A 12-random-nucleotide template-switch adaptor tagged each cDNA molecule. TCRdb reprocessed the 5' RACE reads with MiXCR, giving one entry per CDR3 protein. The sample yields about 580,000 distinct CDR3 sequences, around 48% seen once. The clonotype originates from a man older than 75 in good health. The sample comprised blood. V usage is TRBV24-1 and J usage is TRBJ2-6; D remains unclear. CDR3 DNA sequence: TGTGCCACCAGTGATTCCTCACCCTCTGGGGCCAACGTCCTGACTTTC. This translates into CATSDSSPSGANVLTF.